The 15 T cell receptor beta chains given below trace back to one sample, sequenced in a study of OX40 agonist ivuxolimab in advanced cancers. The table came from immunoSEQ multiplex PCR; TCRdb's copy has only in-frame clones and leaves some out. The data contain approximately 57,000 clones, roughly 88% of them seen just once; the ten biggest clones take up over 8.5%. The sequences come from CD4+ or CD8+ T cells sorted from blood, collected in a trial of the OX40 agonist ivuxolimab. These receptors all stem from an adult with an advanced solid tumor such as melanoma, head and neck, liver or kidney cancer.

This sequence joins TRBV6-5 and TRBJ1-5, with unresolved D. With 2 bases removed from V and 5 bases from J, the gap between germline ends came to 4 bases. The CDR3 extends over 12 amino acids. Per the germline V gene, CDR1 is MNHEY and CDR2 is SVGAGI. CDR3: CASSYPYQPQHF. CDR3 nucleotides: TGTGCCAGCAGTTACCCCTATCAGCCCCAGCATTTT.

The rearrangement joins TRBV10-2 to TRBJ2-3, with D hard to call. Trimming left V 0 bases short and J 2 bases short, with 12 bases between. The germline gives CDR1 WSHSY, CDR2 SAAADI. This CDR3 has 16 amino acids. The CDR3 sequence: CASSESWLFPTDTQYF. The CDR3, as DNA: TGCGCCAGCAGTGAGTCGTGGCTGTTCCCCACAGATACGCAGTATTTT.

This rearrangement joins TRBV28 to TRBJ1-2; D not certain. From germline, CDR1 is MDHEN and CDR2 SYDVKM. The ends were cut back, 3 bases at V and 2 bases at J, with 7 bases in the middle. The CDR3 sequence is 13 residues long. The CDR3 DNA reads as TGTGCCAGCAGTTTTACCCGGAACTATGGCTACACCTTC. It codes for CASSFTRNYGYTF.

This clone was counted a few times. The rearrangement joins TRBV7-9 to TRBJ1-1; the D gene is possibly TRBD1 (5 bases). V lost 1 base, J lost 11 bases, and 17 bases lay in between. The CDR3 sequence is 14 residues long. Germline values: CDR1 SEHNR, CDR2 FQNEAQ (reference sequence). CDR3 DNA: TGTGCCAGCAGCTTAGAGGATTCAGAGGGGCAGGCTTTCTTT. Its protein is CASSLEDSEGQAFF.

This chain links TRBV2 with TRBJ2-7; 7 bases are a match to TRBD2. CDR3 size: 17 residues. From germline, CDR1 is SNHLY and CDR2 FYNNEI. J was trimmed by 6 bases and V by 3 bases; bases with no gene match: 17. Written as DNA, the CDR3 is TGTGCCAGCAGTGACCCCAGCCTAGCGGCTTCCCAGGGCGAGCAGTACTTC. Encoded protein: CASSDPSLAASQGEQYF.

The J gene is TRBJ2-3, the V gene TRBV5-6; D gene uncertain. Trimming removed 1 base at V and 1 base at J, with 7 bases between. In germline, CDR1 is SGHDT, CDR2 YYEEEE. The CDR3 sequence is 14 residues long. CDR3 in DNA: TGTGCCAGCAGCTTGTGGCGGCGCACAGATACGCAGTATTTT. Translation: CASSLWRRTDTQYF. The entire variable domain, with the rest obtained from reference TRBV5-6 and TRBJ2-3, is as follows: DAGVTQSPTHLIKTRGQQVTLRCSPKSGHDTVSWYQQALGQGPQFIFQYYEEEERQRGNFPDRFSGHQFPNYSSELNVNALLLGDSALYLCASSLWRRTDTQYFGPGTRLTVL.

Only a few counts were recorded for this clone. The chain carries TRBV14 and TRBJ2-1, with a tentative D call TRBD2 (6 bases). Deletions cut 3 bases from V and 8 bases from J, with 20 bases between. This CDR3 comprises 16 residues. Germline V CDR1 and CDR2: SGHDN, FVKESK. The CDR3: CASSHRPGVAGDEQFF. As DNA, the CDR3 is TGTGCCAGCAGCCACCGCCCGGGGGTAGCTGGGGATGAGCAGTTCTTC.

This clone was counted once. The CDR3 is CASSDFWDGTYEQYV. The CDR3, as DNA: TGTGCCAGCAGTGATTTCTGGGACGGCACCTACGAGCAGTACGTC. The chain has TRBV6-1 and TRBJ2-7, with D perhaps matching TRBD1 or TRBD2 (5 bases each). The CDR3 runs 15 residues. Germline CDR1 is MNHNS and CDR2 is SASEGT. V gave up 3 bases and J gave up 2 bases, with 14 bases separating them.

The chain joins TRBV7-2 to TRBJ2-3, with D possibly TRBD2 on 6 matching bases. CDR3 length equals 15 residues. Looked up from germline, CDR1 is SGHTA and CDR2 is FQGNSA. Trimming took off 4 bases at V and 4 bases at J, with 15 bases between the two ends. CDR3 amino acids: CASSSPSDLADTQYF. Here the CDR3 DNA reads TGTGCCAGCAGCTCGCCTAGCGACTTAGCAGATACGCAGTATTTT.

The chain employs TRBV29-1 and TRBJ1-2; D unresolved. CDR3 length: 11 amino acids. CDR1 SQVTM and CDR2 ANQGSEA come from the germline V gene. The ends were cut back, 6 bases at V and 2 bases at J, with 7 bases in the middle. The CDR3 bases are TGCAGCGTCCTGGACAACTATGGCTACACCTTC. Its protein is CSVLDNYGYTF.

The chain combines TRBV19 with TRBJ1-2; D gene ambiguous. Trimming removed 0 bases at V and 2 bases at J, with 7 bases between. The germline V gene encodes CDR1 LNHDA and CDR2 SQIVND (reference sequence). The CDR3 length is 14 residues. This chain's CDR3 is CASSIDLENYGYTF. DNA of the CDR3: TGTGCCAGTAGTATAGATCTAGAGAACTATGGCTACACCTTC.

The chain recombines TRBV7-2 with TRBJ2-1; D unclear. The germline CDR1 and CDR2 sequences are SGHTA and FQGNSA. Trimming pared 3 bases from V and 4 bases from J, leaving 7 bases between. There are 13 residues in the CDR3. The CDR3 reads CASSFYLYNEQFF. The CDR3 coding sequence is TGTGCCAGCAGCTTTTACCTATACAATGAGCAGTTCTTC. The full variable domain, with the rest looked up from reference TRBV7-2 and TRBJ2-1, is GAGVSQSPSNKVTEKGKDVELRCDPISGHTALYWYRQSLGQGLEFLIYFQGNSAPDKSGLPSDRFSAERTGGSVSTLTIQRTQQEDSAVYLCASSFYLYNEQFFGPGTRLTVL.

The CDR3 region has the DNA TGTGCCAGCAGCGCAGAGGACAGGCCAATAACTTTCTTT. Translating it yields CASSAEDRPITFF. V and J are TRBV7-9 and TRBJ1-1, with TRBD1 identical over 7 bases. V lost 5 bases and J lost 12; bases outside the gene matches: 12. This CDR3 spans 13 amino acids. Germline CDR1 reads SEHNR; CDR2 reads FQNEAQ (reference sequence).

The chain links TRBV19 to TRBJ2-5; D is ambiguous. The CDR3 extends over 11 amino acids. V was trimmed by 6 bases and J by 3 bases, leaving 5 bases between them. The germline V gene encodes CDR1 LNHDA and CDR2 SQIVND (reference sequence). The DNA for the CDR3 is TGTGCCAGTAGCGGAGAAGAGACCCAGTACTTC. Translated: CASSGEETQYF.

The chain couples TRBV27 to TRBJ1-2; weak D call: TRBD1 (6 bases). Per the germline V gene, CDR1 is MNHEY and CDR2 is SMNVEV (reference sequence). This CDR3 comprises 14 residues. Trimming removed 5 bases from V and 4 bases from J, with 14 bases in between. The CDR3 here is CASSVTQGSYGYTF. The CDR3 DNA reads as TGTGCCAGCAGTGTAACACAGGGATCCTATGGCTACACCTTC.